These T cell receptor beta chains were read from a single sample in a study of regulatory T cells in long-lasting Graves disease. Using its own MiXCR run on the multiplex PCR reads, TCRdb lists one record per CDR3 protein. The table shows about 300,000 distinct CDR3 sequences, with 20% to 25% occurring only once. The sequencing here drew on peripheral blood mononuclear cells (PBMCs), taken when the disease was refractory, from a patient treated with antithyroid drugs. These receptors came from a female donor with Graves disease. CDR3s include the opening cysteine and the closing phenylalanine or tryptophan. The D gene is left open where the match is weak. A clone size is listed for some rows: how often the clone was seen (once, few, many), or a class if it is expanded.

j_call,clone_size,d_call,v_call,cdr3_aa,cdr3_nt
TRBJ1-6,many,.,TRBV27,CASSSQPPALRSPLHF,TGTGCCAGCAGTTCCCAGCCCCCGGCCCTTCGTTCACCCCTCCACTTT
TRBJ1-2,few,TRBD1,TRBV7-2,CASSPGTGIAYGYTF,TGTGCCAGCAGCCCGGGGACAGGGATCGCCTATGGCTACACCTTC
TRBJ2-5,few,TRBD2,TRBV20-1,CSARDSGLPGGPKETQYF,TGCAGTGCTAGAGATTCTGGGCTTCCGGGAGGGCCGAAAGAGACCCAGTACTTC
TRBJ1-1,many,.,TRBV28,CASSLLLVNTEAFF,TGTGCCAGCAGTTTATTGTTGGTGAACACTGAAGCTTTCTTT
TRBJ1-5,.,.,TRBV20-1,CSARDRKGNQPQHF,TGCAGTGCTAGAGATCGAAAAGGGAATCAGCCCCAGCATTTT
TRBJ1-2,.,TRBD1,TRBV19,CASSMVQGGDYGYTF,TGTGCCAGTAGTATGGTTCAGGGGGGAGACTATGGCTACACCTTC
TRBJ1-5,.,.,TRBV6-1,CASSEERTAVQHF,TGTGCCAGCAGTGAAGAAAGGACAGCGGTTCAGCATTTT
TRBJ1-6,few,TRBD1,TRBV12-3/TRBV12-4,CASSLKVQGGSSPLHF,TGTGCCAGCAGTTTAAAGGTCCAGGGGGGAAGTTCACCCCTCCACTTT
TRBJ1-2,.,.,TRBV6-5,CASSYRGDGYTF,TGTGCCAGCAGTTACAGGGGCGATGGCTACACCTTC
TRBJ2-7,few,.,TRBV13,CASSLGGARGISLVYEQYF,TGTGCCAGCAGCTTAGGGGGGGCCAGGGGTATAAGCCTTGTCTACGAGCAGTACTTC
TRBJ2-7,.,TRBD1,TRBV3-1,CASSHRLQGTYEQYF,TGTGCCAGCAGCCACAGACTACAGGGGACCTACGAGCAGTACTTC
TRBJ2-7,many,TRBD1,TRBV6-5,CASSYLGTGGDEQYF,TGTGCCAGCAGTTACCTCGGGACAGGGGGCGACGAGCAGTACTTC
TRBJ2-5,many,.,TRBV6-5,CASSLEVKTQYF,TGTGCCAGCAGTTTGGAGGTTAAGACCCAGTACTTC
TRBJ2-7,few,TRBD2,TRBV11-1,CASRPGLAGSHLNEQYF,TGTGCCAGCAGACCGGGACTAGCGGGTTCGCATTTAAACGAGCAGTACTTC
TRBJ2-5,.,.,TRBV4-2,CASSPTEAGLQETQYF,TGTGCCAGCAGCCCGACCGAGGCCGGCCTCCAAGAGACCCAGTACTTC
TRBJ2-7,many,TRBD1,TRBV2,CASSAGTGAYEQYF,TGTGCCAGCAGTGCCGGGACAGGGGCCTACGAGCAGTACTTC
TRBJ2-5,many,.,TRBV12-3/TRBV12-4,CASSSTWETQYF,TGTGCCAGCAGTTCGACCTGGGAGACCCAGTACTTC
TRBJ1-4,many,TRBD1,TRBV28,CASRTGGALNEKLFF,TGTGCCAGCAGAACAGGGGGGGCCCTTAATGAAAAACTGTTTTTT
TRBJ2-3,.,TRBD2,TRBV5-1,CASSLEGGRSADTQYF,TGCGCCAGCAGCTTGGAGGGCGGGAGGTCAGCAGATACGCAGTATTTT
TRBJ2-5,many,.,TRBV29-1,CSVYPRRDVWDKTQYF,TGCAGCGTTTACCCGCGCCGCGACGTTTGGGACAAGACCCAGTACTTC
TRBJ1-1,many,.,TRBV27,CASSLSNRVYTEAFF,TGTGCCAGCAGTTTATCGAACAGGGTTTACACTGAAGCTTTCTTT
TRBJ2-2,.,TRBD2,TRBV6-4,CASSYGGLAGLTNTGELFF,TGTGCCAGCAGTTACGGTGGACTAGCGGGACTAACGAACACCGGGGAGCTGTTTTTT
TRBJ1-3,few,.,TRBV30,CAWIRPSGNTIYF,TGTGCCTGGATCCGGCCCTCTGGAAACACCATATATTTT
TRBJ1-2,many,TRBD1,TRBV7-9,CASSPPGQGYGYTF,TGTGCCAGCAGTCCTCCGGGACAGGGGTATGGCTACACCTTC
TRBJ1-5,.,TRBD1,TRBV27,CASSPGTGGPRGNQPQHF,TGTGCCAGCAGTCCCGGGACAGGGGGCCCCCGGGGAAATCAGCCCCAGCATTTT
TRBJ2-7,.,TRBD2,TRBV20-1,CSARPPLAGEGEQYF,TGCAGTGCTAGACCCCCTCTAGCGGGAGAGGGAGAGCAGTACTTC
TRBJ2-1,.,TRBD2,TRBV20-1,CSAFPGTSGRNEQFF,TGCAGTGCTTTTCCCGGGACTAGCGGGAGGAATGAGCAGTTCTTC
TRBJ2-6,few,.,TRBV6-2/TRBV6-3,CASSYAGANVLTF,TGTGCCAGCAGTTACGCTGGGGCCAACGTCCTGACTTTC
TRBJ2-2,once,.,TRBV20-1,CSASKPTFSGRETGELFF,TGCAGTGCTAGTAAGCCTACCTTCAGCGGAAGAGAAACCGGGGAGCTGTTTTTT
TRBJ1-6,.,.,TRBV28,CASHPSSPLHF,TGTGCCAGCCACCCAAGTTCACCCCTCCACTTT
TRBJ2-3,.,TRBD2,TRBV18,CASSPTSGADTQYF,TGTGCCAGCTCACCAACTAGCGGAGCAGATACGCAGTATTTT
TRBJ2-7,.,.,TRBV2,CASSELINEQYF,TGTGCCAGCAGTGAACTCATCAACGAGCAGTACTTC
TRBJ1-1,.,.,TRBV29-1,CSVLDTLNTEAFF,TGCAGCGTTCTGGACACTTTGAACACTGAAGCTTTCTTT